The clone carrying this T cell receptor beta chain was seen once. Its specificity is unknown. Authors' processing steps: ImmunoSEQ junction-only sequences lacked quality scores, so their filtering differed. This table comes from immunoSEQ multiplex PCR, and its TCRdb copy is limited to in-frame clones, with some not included. V, J and clone size derive from that table, while D and trimming were established from the DNA sequence. There are more than 2 million clones in the sample; 95% occur only once, and under 0.15% lies in the top ten. The sample belongs to a study of shared clonotypes between healthy human individuals. About the research overall: CD4 naive and CD4 memory each took three plates per donor, while CD8 naive took two and CD8 memory one. General study findings and limits: Large depth notwithstanding, sorted-subset sequencing proved incomplete by rarefaction.

The germline V gene encodes CDR1 SGHDT and CDR2 YYEEEE. Trimming left V 1 base short and J 2 bases short, with 12 bases between. The CDR3 runs 15 residues. Among the donors, all were Caucasian adults who lived in Nashville, Tennessee. This chain joins TRBV5-6 and TRBJ1-2; the D is unclear. The sequence was collected from a man aged 18 to 29 in good health. Sequencing was carried out using naive CD4+ T cells sorted from blood. The subset here: CD45RA+ positively selected. This chain's CDR3 is CASSLFWVSNYGYTF. In nucleotides, the CDR3 is TGTGCCAGCAGCTTGTTTTGGGTCTCGAACTATGGCTACACCTTC.